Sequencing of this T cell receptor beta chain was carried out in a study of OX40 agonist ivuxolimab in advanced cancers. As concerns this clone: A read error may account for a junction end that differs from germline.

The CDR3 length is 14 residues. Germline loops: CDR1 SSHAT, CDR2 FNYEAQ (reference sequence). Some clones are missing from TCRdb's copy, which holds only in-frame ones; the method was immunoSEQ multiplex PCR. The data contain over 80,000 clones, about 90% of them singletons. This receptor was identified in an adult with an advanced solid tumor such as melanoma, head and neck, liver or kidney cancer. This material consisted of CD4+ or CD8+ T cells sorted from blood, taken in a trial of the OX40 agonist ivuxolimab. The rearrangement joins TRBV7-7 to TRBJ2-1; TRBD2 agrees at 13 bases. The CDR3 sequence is CASSRTSGSNEQFF. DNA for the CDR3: TGTGCTAGCAGCCGGACTAGCGGGAGCAATGAGCAGTTCTTC. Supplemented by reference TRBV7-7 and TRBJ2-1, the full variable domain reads GAGVSQSPRYKVTKRGQDVTLRCDPISSHATLYWYQQALGQGPEFLTYFNYEAQPDKSGLPSDRFSAERPEGSISTLTIQRTEQRDSAMYRCASSRTSGSNEQFFGPGTRLTVL.